This TCR beta chain comes out of a study of T-cell reconstitution after alpha-beta-depleted transplantation in children. This clonotype was observed a handful of times. Using unique molecular identifiers, the investigators prepared the TCRbeta library. MiXCR, applied by TCRdb to the PCR reads, yields one record per CDR3 protein. The sample includes some 350,000 distinct CDR3 sequences, about a tenth of them seen just once. V was trimmed by 3 bases and J by 2 bases, leaving 12 bases between them. This CDR3 is 15 amino acids long. The receptor was derived from a human donor who donated a stem cell graft to a child with acute lymphoblastic leukemia. This chain links TRBV12-3 or TRBV12-4 with TRBJ2-3, with D tentatively TRBD2 (6 bases). This specimen was PBMCs from the stem cell graft donor, taken from the stem cell graft. The CDR3 region has the DNA TGTGCCAGCAGTTTTACCTCGGGGGACACAGATACGCAGTATTTT. This translates into CASSFTSGDTDTQYF.